This T cell receptor beta chain came from a study of blood T cell repertoires in COVID-19. Study-wide context: Spain, Italy and the United States supplied samples that represented acute and convalescent COVID-19. In each case, the material was cDNA or gDNA derived from T cells, B-cell-depleted T cells, or PBMCs.

This clone was counted only a few times. In the original workflow: Quantification of nucleated cells was approximated via reference gene primer amplification. Some clones are missing from TCRdb's copy, which holds only in-frame ones; the method was immunoSEQ multiplex PCR. That table gives V, J and clone size, and the DNA gave D and trimming. The table lists 200,000 to 250,000 clones, more than 75% of them singletons. Germline V lookup: CDR1 MNHEY, CDR2 SVGAGI. This CDR3 is 15 amino acids long. Trimming pared 6 bases from V and 0 bases from J, leaving 12 bases between. Sample: peripheral blood. This clonotype originated in a man between 35 and 55 years old with acute or convalescent COVID-19. The V and J genes are TRBV6-5 and TRBJ1-3; D is uncertain. In DNA, the CDR3 is TGTGCCAGCAGAGACACTTCCCTCTCTGGAAACACCATATATTTT. It encodes CASRDTSLSGNTIYF.